This note documents a single T cell receptor (beta chain) sequence. The sample originates from a study of blood T cell repertoires in COVID-19. Across the whole study: The cDNA or gDNA used as material had been derived from T cells, B-cell-depleted T cells, or PBMCs.

The CDR3 is 15 residues long. Germline V gives CDR1 SNHLY, CDR2 FYNNEI. The V segment lost 7 bases and the J segment 5 bases; nucleotides outside the gene matches: 11. Authors' data handling: Reference gene primer amplification yielded estimated nucleated cell counts. The assay was immunoSEQ multiplex PCR, and TCRdb's table has in-frame clones only and misses some. Clonal size and the V and J genes are those of that table, whereas D and trimming came from the DNA. This sample carries more than 95,000 clones, about nine tenths of them seen once, and the ten largest clones take less than 2%. This TCR was sampled from a human donor with active COVID-19. The donor label of this sample is uncertain. The sequencing sample was made of peripheral blood. The rearrangement links TRBV2 to TRBJ2-5, with 9 bases lining up with TRBD1. The CDR3 loop reads CASNRQGESGETQYF. Here the CDR3 DNA reads TGTGCCAGCAACCGACAGGGGGAGTCTGGCGAGACCCAGTACTTC.